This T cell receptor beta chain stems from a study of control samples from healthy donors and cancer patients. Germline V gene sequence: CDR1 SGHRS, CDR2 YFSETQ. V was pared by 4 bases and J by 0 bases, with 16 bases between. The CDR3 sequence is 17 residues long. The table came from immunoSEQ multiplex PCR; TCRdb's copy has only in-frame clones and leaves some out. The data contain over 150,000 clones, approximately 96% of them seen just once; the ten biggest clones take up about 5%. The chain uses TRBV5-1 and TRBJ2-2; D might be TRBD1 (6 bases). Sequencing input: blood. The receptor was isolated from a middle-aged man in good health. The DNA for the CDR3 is TGCGCCAGCAGCCCATTAGGTTCAGGGGCGAACACCGGGGAGCTGTTTTTT. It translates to CASSPLGSGANTGELFF. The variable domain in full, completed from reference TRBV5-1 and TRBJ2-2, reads KAGVTQTPRYLIKTRGQQVTLSCSPISGHRSVSWYQQTPGQGLQFLFEYFSETQRNKGNFPGRFSGRQFSNSRSEMNVSTLELGDSALYLCASSPLGSGANTGELFFGEGSRLTVL.